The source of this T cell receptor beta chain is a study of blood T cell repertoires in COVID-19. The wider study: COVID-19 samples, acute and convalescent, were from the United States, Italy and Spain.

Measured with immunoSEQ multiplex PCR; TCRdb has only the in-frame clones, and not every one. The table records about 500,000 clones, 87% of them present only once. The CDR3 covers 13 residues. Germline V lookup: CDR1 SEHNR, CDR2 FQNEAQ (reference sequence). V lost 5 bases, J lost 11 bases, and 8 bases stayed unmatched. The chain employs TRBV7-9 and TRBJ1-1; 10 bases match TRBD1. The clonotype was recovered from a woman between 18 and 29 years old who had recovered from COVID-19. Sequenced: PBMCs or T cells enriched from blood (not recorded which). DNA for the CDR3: TGTGCCAGCAGCCAGGGACAGGGGCGTCGGGCTTTCTTT. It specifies CASSQGQGRRAFF. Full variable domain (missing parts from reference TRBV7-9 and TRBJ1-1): DTGVSQNPRHKITKRGQNVTFRCDPISEHNRLYWYRQTLGQGPEFLTYFQNEAQLEKSRLLSDRFSAERPKGSFSTLEIQRTEQGDSAMYLCASSQGQGRRAFFGQGTRLTVV.